Listed below are T cell receptor beta chains from one sample, sequenced in a study of cytomegalovirus exposure and HLA in healthy donors. Profiled with immunoSEQ multiplex PCR; TCRdb holds only in-frame clones, not every one. The sample has 150,000 to 200,000 clones, 60% to 80% seen once. The sequencing sample was made of PBMCs. The receptors come from a woman between 45 and 60 years old in good health and CMV-seropositive. Both conserved end residues are part of each CDR3. A D gene is named only where the DNA matches it firmly. Expanded clones are given a class, and other clones once, few, many or no size at all.

V: TRBV7-2
J: TRBJ2-3
size: NA
D: NA
DNA: TGTGCCAGCAGCGCACACAGACAGATCCTCACAGATACGCAGTATTTT
CDR3: CASSAHRQILTDTQYF

V: TRBV11-1
J: TRBJ2-2
size: NA
D: NA
DNA: TGTGCCAGCAGCTCCATTGGGGGGAGACTGGTTACCGGGGAGCTGTTTTTT
CDR3: CASSSIGGRLVTGELFF

V: TRBV7-9
J: TRBJ2-6
size: few
D: NA
DNA: TGTGCCAGTGACACCGTGAACTCTGGGGCCAACGTCCTGACTTTC
CDR3: CASDTVNSGANVLTF

V: TRBV1
J: TRBJ1-1
size: NA
D: NA
DNA: TGCACCAGCTGCCCTGAGGACACGGCTTTCTTT
CDR3: CTSCPEDTAFF

V: TRBV15
J: TRBJ2-1
size: NA
D: NA
DNA: TGTGCCACCAGCAGAGATCATCCGCGGCCAGGGGCGGAAGTGTCCTACAATGAGCAGTTCTTC
CDR3: CATSRDHPRPGAEVSYNEQFF

V: TRBV7-8
J: TRBJ2-5
size: NA
D: TRBD2
DNA: TGTGCCAGCAGCCACTGGGGGCGGGGGGGCTATGAGACCCAGTACTTC
CDR3: CASSHWGRGGYETQYF

V: TRBV28
J: TRBJ1-2
size: once
D: NA
DNA: TGTGCCAGCACCTCCTTGGGGGGAGGGGAGGACTATGGCTACACCTTC
CDR3: CASTSLGGGEDYGYTF

V: TRBV10-1
J: TRBJ2-7
size: NA
D: NA
DNA: TGCGCCAGCAGTGACTCGGGGACCTACGAGCAGTACTTC
CDR3: CASSDSGTYEQYF

V: TRBV5-1
J: TRBJ2-7
size: NA
D: NA
DNA: TGCGCCAGCAGCCGGACGGGGATCCTCGAGCAGTACTTC
CDR3: CASSRTGILEQYF

V: TRBV7-6
J: TRBJ1-4
size: NA
D: NA
DNA: TGTGCCAGCAGCTCTACAGGTGAAAAACTGTTTTTT
CDR3: CASSSTGEKLFF

V: TRBV6-1
J: TRBJ2-4
size: NA
D: NA
DNA: TGTGCCAGCAGTGAAGGTCCCACGGGGAACAAAAACATTCAGTACTTC
CDR3: CASSEGPTGNKNIQYF

V: TRBV9
J: TRBJ2-1
size: once
D: TRBD2
DNA: TGTGCCAGCAGCATAATAGCGGGAGGAGCAAATGAGCAGTTCTTC
CDR3: CASSIIAGGANEQFF

V: TRBV7-8
J: TRBJ2-7
size: NA
D: TRBD2
DNA: TGTGCCAGCAGCTTAGCTCTAAGACTAGCGGGAGGCGAGCAGTACTTC
CDR3: CASSLALRLAGGEQYF

V: TRBV18
J: TRBJ2-4
size: NA
D: TRBD1
DNA: TGTGCCAGCTCACCACCTTCTGGACAGGGCCAAAACATTCAGTACTTC
CDR3: CASSPPSGQGQNIQYF

V: TRBV6-1
J: TRBJ2-3
size: NA
D: NA
DNA: TGTGCCAGCAGTGAAGAGCGGATGAGCACAGATACGCAGTATTTT
CDR3: CASSEERMSTDTQYF

V: TRBV7-9
J: TRBJ2-3
size: NA
D: NA
DNA: TGTGCCAGCAGCGCGGACTATTGGGCCACAGGTACGCAGTATTTT
CDR3: CASSADYWATGTQYF

V: TRBV7-2
J: TRBJ2-3
size: NA
D: TRBD2
DNA: TGTGCCAGCAGCTTTGTGCGGGGGGGCACAGATACGCAGTATTTT
CDR3: CASSFVRGGTDTQYF

V: TRBV9
J: TRBJ1-2
size: NA
D: TRBD1
DNA: TGTGCCAGCAGCGCCCGACAGGGGGCAGGCGTCTATGGCTACACCTTC
CDR3: CASSARQGAGVYGYTF

V: TRBV5-4
J: TRBJ1-1
size: NA
D: TRBD1
DNA: TGTGCCAGCAGCGGAGACAGGGGGCGAGATACTGAAGCTTTCTTT
CDR3: CASSGDRGRDTEAFF

V: TRBV28
J: TRBJ2-3
size: NA
D: TRBD1
DNA: TGTGCCAGCAGTTTATCCGGGACAGGGGTGGGAGATACGCAGTATTTT
CDR3: CASSLSGTGVGDTQYF

V: TRBV7-9
J: TRBJ2-1
size: NA
D: TRBD1
DNA: TGTGCCAGCAGCCCCGGACAGGGGGGTGAGCAGTTCTTC
CDR3: CASSPGQGGEQFF

V: TRBV28
J: TRBJ2-1
size: once
D: NA
DNA: TGTGCCAGCAGTGGGGGGTTCACCTACAATGAGCAGTTCTTC
CDR3: CASSGGFTYNEQFF

V: TRBV5-4
J: TRBJ1-6
size: NA
D: NA
DNA: TGTGCCAGCAGCAACATTAATTCACCCCTCCGCTTT
CDR3: CASSNINSPLRF

V: TRBV14
J: TRBJ2-7
size: NA
D: NA
DNA: TGTGCCAGCAGCCCAAAGGTCAGGTCCTACGAGCAGTACTTC
CDR3: CASSPKVRSYEQYF

V: TRBV7-3
J: TRBJ1-1
size: few
D: NA
DNA: TGTGCCAGCAGCTTAACTGGCTCGTCGACTGAAGCTTTCTTT
CDR3: CASSLTGSSTEAFF

V: TRBV29-1
J: TRBJ2-1
size: NA
D: TRBD2
DNA: TGCAGCGTCGAGGGACTAGCGGGAGGGTCCCACAATGAGCAGTTCTTC
CDR3: CSVEGLAGGSHNEQFF

V: TRBV10-2
J: TRBJ1-1
size: NA
D: NA
DNA: TGCGCCAGCAGCGCGACAGGGAACACTGAAGCTTTCTTT
CDR3: CASSATGNTEAFF

V: TRBV5-5
J: TRBJ2-7
size: NA
D: NA
DNA: TGTGCCAGCAGCCAGACAAACCACTACGAGCAGTACTTC
CDR3: CASSQTNHYEQYF

V: TRBV5-5
J: TRBJ2-1
size: few
D: TRBD1
DNA: TGTGCCAGCAGCTTGGTCACCGGGACAGGACCCTACAATGAGCAGTTCTTC
CDR3: CASSLVTGTGPYNEQFF

V: TRBV7-9
J: TRBJ1-2
size: NA
D: NA
DNA: TGTGCCAGCAGCTTAGAACCGACGGGTGGCTACACCTTC
CDR3: CASSLEPTGGYTF

V: TRBV7-9
J: TRBJ2-3
size: NA
D: TRBD2
DNA: TGTGCCAGCAGCTTAGGAGGGACTAGCGGGAGTGATACGCAGTATTTT
CDR3: CASSLGGTSGSDTQYF

V: TRBV6-1
J: TRBJ1-5
size: few
D: TRBD1
DNA: TGTGCCAGCTCTCCCAGTCGGGACAGGGCTCAGCCCCAGCATTTT
CDR3: CASSPSRDRAQPQHF

V: TRBV10-3
J: TRBJ1-3
size: NA
D: NA
DNA: TGTGCCATCAGTGAGTCCGGGGGACTCTCTGGAAACACCATATATTTT
CDR3: CAISESGGLSGNTIYF

V: TRBV6-5
J: TRBJ2-7
size: NA
D: NA
DNA: TGTGCCAGCAGTTACGGGGACACAACGAATAAGCAGTACTTC
CDR3: CASSYGDTTNKQYF

V: TRBV4-2
J: TRBJ1-3
size: NA
D: TRBD1
DNA: TGTGCCAGCAGCCAAGAAAGGACAGGGTCGTACGGAAACACCATATATTTT
CDR3: CASSQERTGSYGNTIYF